This passage covers 7 T cell receptor beta chains from one sample sequenced in a study of cytomegalovirus exposure and HLA in healthy donors. It was with 60 Vbeta and 13 Jbeta primers that the PCR ran. The method was immunoSEQ multiplex PCR; TCRdb's version includes in-frame clones alone and lacks a portion of them. The sample records 150,000 to 200,000 clones, about 76% being singletons. The sequenced material came from PBMCs. The receptors derive from a woman aged 50 to 60 in good health and CMV-seronegative.

V gene TRBV4-3 combines with J gene TRBJ1-4, with 7 nucleotides matching TRBD1. CDR1 is LGHNA, CDR2 YSLEER, per germline. V trimming: 5 bases; J trimming: 4 bases; junction bases outside the gene matches: 4. This CDR3 is built from 14 residues. DNA of the CDR3: TGCGCCAGCAGCGGCCAGGGGGGTAATGAAAAACTGTTTTTT. It codes for CASSGQGGNEKLFF.

This rearrangement joins TRBV29-1 to TRBJ1-1; 7 bases are shared with TRBD1. V was pared by 1 base and J by 11 bases, with 7 bases of the junction left unmatched. Per germline, CDR1 SQVTM and CDR2 ANQGSEA. This CDR3 has 12 amino acids. The CDR3 DNA reads as TGCAGCGTTGAAGGGGGGACAGTTGGGGCTTTCTTT. Amino acid sequence: CSVEGGTVGAFF.

This chain uses TRBV5-4 with TRBJ2-3; D is unclear. Trimming stripped 0 bases from V and 6 bases from J, with 8 bases between. CDR3 size: 13 residues. CDR1 and CDR2 (germline): SGHNT, YYREEE (reference sequence). The CDR3: CASSLALEDTQYF. The CDR3 nucleotides are TGTGCCAGCAGCTTGGCGTTAGAGGATACGCAGTATTTT.

About this clone: A junction boundary mismatches the germline segment, possibly from a read error. The identical CDR3 is also encoded by other nucleotide sequences in the sample. V usage is TRBV5-1 and J usage is TRBJ2-6; D gene ambiguous. The CDR3 is 15 amino acids. The germline gives CDR1 SGHRS, CDR2 YFSETQ. Written as DNA, the CDR3 is TGTGCCAGCAGCTTGGTGCGGACTGGGGCCAACGTCCTGACTTTC. As protein: CASSLVRTGANVLTF.

This clone was seen just once. The chain carries TRBV11-2 and TRBJ2-3, with unresolved D. V was pared by 4 bases and J by 2 bases, with 4 bases between. There are 12 residues in the CDR3. Germline V gives CDR1 SGHAT, CDR2 FQNNGV. The CDR3 DNA reads as TGTGCCAGCAGCTCCTCCACAGATACGCAGTATTTT. Translation: CASSSSTDTQYF.

This clone was detected only once. V is TRBV18 and J is TRBJ1-1; TRBD1 aligns across 7 bases. CDR1 and CDR2 from the germline V gene are KGHSH and LQKENI. Trimming removed 4 bases from V and 3 bases from J; junction bases left unmatched: 2. The CDR3 totals 13 residues. CDR3 region: CASSQTGDTEAFF. The CDR3 DNA is TGTGCCAGCTCACAAACAGGGGACACTGAAGCTTTCTTT.

CDR3 nucleotides: TGTGCCAGCAGCTTTGGACACACCGCTCGCTCCCAGCATTTT. It yields the protein CASSFGHTARSQHF. J is TRBJ1-5 and V is TRBV7-8, with D maybe TRBD1 (5 bases). This CDR3 spans 14 amino acids. Looked up from germline, CDR1 is SGHVS and CDR2 is FQNEAQ. With 3 bases removed from V and 11 bases from J, the gap between germline ends came to 17 bases.